Below are 31 T cell receptor beta chains sequenced from a single sample in a study of CD8 T cell repertoires and HIV-1 epitope variants (dated by TCRdb to about 2020). The library was built by means of the immunoSEQ multiplex PCR assay. This is the immuneACCESS table as TCRdb keeps it, with only in-frame sequences that have V and J called. A part of the clones is gone; compared with another copy, unresolved V genes explain less than half, and the rest is unexplained. This sample is represented by some 6,500 clones; 65% to 70% of them were singletons. The ten biggest clones cover roughly 45% of the sample. The antigens for these receptors are not known. Sequencing was performed on cultured CD8+ T cells derived from PBMCs. Receptors originate from a male donor with HIV.

The V and J genes are TRBV11-2 and TRBJ2-2; no clear D. CDR3 size: 14 residues. V lost 5 bases to trimming and J lost 5 bases, with 12 bases between them. Germline lookup yields CDR1 SGHAT and CDR2 FQNNGV. The CDR3 nucleotides are TGTGCCAGCAGCCTGAGTCGGAAGACCGGGGAGCTGTTTTTT. Protein sequence: CASSLSRKTGELFF.

The chain uses TRBV28 and TRBJ1-2, with D possibly matching TRBD1 (6 bases). The germline CDR1 and CDR2 sequences are MDHEN and SYDVKM. V was clipped by 4 bases and J by 2 bases, with 11 bases between them. The CDR3 extends over 14 amino acids. CDR3 sequence (DNA): TGTGCCAGCAGTTCCTCGGACAGCAACTATGGCTACACCTTC. Protein: CASSSSDSNYGYTF.

This chain links TRBV5-1 with TRBJ2-7, with a tentative D call TRBD1 (5 bases). Germline CDR1 is SGHRS and CDR2 is YFSETQ. Trimming stripped 1 base from V and 6 bases from J, with 8 bases between. The CDR3 sequence is 12 residues long. The CDR3 sequence: CASSLIQGEQYF. CDR3 DNA: TGCGCCAGCAGCTTGATTCAGGGCGAGCAGTACTTC.

The chain uses TRBV5-8 and TRBJ1-5; D unresolved. V was trimmed by 6 bases and J by 1 base, leaving 14 bases between them. Germline V gene data show CDR1 as SGHTS and CDR2 as YDEGEE. This CDR3 has 15 residues. Here the CDR3 reads CASTPDLLSNQPQHF. CDR3 bases: TGTGCCAGCACCCCGGATTTACTAAGCAATCAGCCCCAGCATTTT.

The sample holds one count of this clone. The chain has TRBV28 and TRBJ1-4, with D uncertain. CDR3 size: 15 residues. Germline V CDR1 and CDR2: MDHEN, SYDVKM. Trimming stripped 1 base from V and 0 bases from J, with 6 bases between. The CDR3 reads CASSLSRATNEKLFF. CDR3 nucleotides: TGTGCCAGCAGTTTATCGAGGGCAACTAATGAAAAACTGTTTTTT. The whole variable domain, remainder taken from reference TRBV28 and TRBJ1-4, is DVKVTQSSRYLVKRTGEKVFLECVQDMDHENMFWYRQDPGLGLRLIYFSYDVKMKEKGDIPEGYSVSREKKERFSLILESASTNQTSMYLCASSLSRATNEKLFFGSGTQLSVL.

The chain carries TRBV29-1 and TRBJ2-7; weak D call: TRBD1 (6 bases). Trimming shortened V by 0 bases and J by 0 bases, and 12 bases separated the two germline ends. The CDR3 covers 15 residues. Germline V gives CDR1 SQVTM, CDR2 ANQGSEA. The CDR3 loop is CSVEDPRGGSYEQYF. CDR3 nucleotides: TGCAGCGTTGAAGATCCCAGAGGGGGCTCCTACGAGCAGTACTTC.

The rearrangement uses TRBV5-5 and TRBJ2-3, with 10 nucleotides matching TRBD1. V lost 3 bases to trimming and J lost 1 base; unmatched junction nucleotides: 2. Germline V CDR1 and CDR2: SGHKS, YYEKEE (reference sequence). CDR3 length: 15 residues. The CDR3 DNA is TGTGCCAGCAGCTCCGGGACAGGGGGCACAGATACGCAGTATTTT. Translation: CASSSGTGGTDTQYF.

Comment on this clone: An end of the junction does not agree with germline; a read error may underlie this. The gene calls are TRBV6-5 and TRBJ2-3, with D perhaps TRBD1 (5 bases). The CDR3 runs to 14 residues. Germline V lookup: CDR1 MNHEY, CDR2 SVGAGI. The DNA of the CDR3 is TGTGCCGGCAGTTACTCGATAGGGGTAGATACGCAGTATTTT. Translation gives CAGSYSIGVDTQYF.

The CDR3 DNA reads TGTGCCAGCAGTTTGGTTAGTCCGCTAGGTGAGCAGTTCTTC. Translated: CASSLVSPLGEQFF. The J gene is TRBJ2-1, the V gene TRBV28; D gene ambiguous. The germline CDR1 and CDR2 sequences are MDHEN and SYDVKM. Between the trimmed V and J ends, which lost 3 bases and 9 bases, there was a span of 15 bases. CDR3 length: 14 amino acids.

The chain employs TRBV28 and TRBJ1-1, with D tentatively TRBD1 (5 bases). The CDR3 covers 13 residues. Germline V gene sequence: CDR1 MDHEN, CDR2 SYDVKM. The V and J ends lost 6 bases and 1 base respectively, with 9 bases between them. DNA for the CDR3: TGTGCCAGCAGCAGGGACGGGAACACTGAAGCTTTCTTT. This translates into CASSRDGNTEAFF.

The V and J genes are TRBV2 and TRBJ2-5; D not resolved. CDR1 is SNHLY and CDR2 is FYNNEI in the germline V gene. V dropped 4 bases and J dropped 4 bases, with 4 bases sitting between them. This CDR3 region has 11 residues. The CDR3 nucleotides are TGTGCCAGCAGTGTTAGAGAGACCCAGTACTTC. As protein: CASSVRETQYF.

This clone was recorded a few times. The chain carries TRBV28 and TRBJ2-7; D not resolved. Germline CDR1 MDHEN, CDR2 SYDVKM. V lost 1 base, J lost 1 base, and 8 bases lay in between. The CDR3 totals 14 residues. The chain's CDR3 is CASSLSSKSYEQYF. The DNA for the CDR3 is TGTGCCAGCAGTTTATCTAGTAAGTCCTACGAGCAGTACTTC. The entire variable domain, with the rest obtained from reference TRBV28 and TRBJ2-7, is as follows: DVKVTQSSRYLVKRTGEKVFLECVQDMDHENMFWYRQDPGLGLRLIYFSYDVKMKEKGDIPEGYSVSREKKERFSLILESASTNQTSMYLCASSLSSKSYEQYFGPGTRLTVT.

J is TRBJ2-1 and V is TRBV5-6; possibly TRBD1 for D (6 bases). CDR3 length: 15 amino acids. V was shortened by 6 bases and J by 1 base, with 14 bases between the two germline ends. Germline CDR1 and CDR2: SGHDT and YYEEEE. In DNA, the CDR3 is TGTGCCAGCACCCAAAGTACAGGGTCCTACAATGAGCAGTTCTTC. Translated: CASTQSTGSYNEQFF.

J is TRBJ2-7 and V is TRBV30; perhaps TRBD2 as D (6 bases). This CDR3 contains 14 residues. V lost 5 bases to trimming and J lost 5 bases, with 19 bases between them. Germline CDR1 is GTSNPN and CDR2 is SVGIG (reference sequence). Written as DNA, the CDR3 is TGTGCCTGGGGCCGGATAGCGACTAGGGACGAGCAGTACTTC. Protein product: CAWGRIATRDEQYF. The full variable domain, completed using reference TRBV30 and TRBJ2-7, is SQTIHQWPATLVQPVGSPLSLECTVEGTSNPNLYWYRQAAGRGLQLLFYSVGIGQISSEVPQNLSASRPQDRQFILSSKKLLLSDSGFYLCAWGRIATRDEQYFGPGTRLTVT.

Only a few counts were recorded for this clone. Written as DNA, the CDR3 is TGTGCCAGCAGGGCTAGCGGGCGCAATCAGCCCCAGCATTTT. Protein product: CASRASGRNQPQHF. The chain joins TRBV6-5 to TRBJ1-5, with D uncertain. This CDR3 region has 14 residues. The V and J ends lost 6 bases and 2 bases respectively, with 11 bases between them. Germline CDR1 is MNHEY and CDR2 is SVGAGI.

The chain recombines TRBV28 with TRBJ2-7; D tentatively reads TRBD1 or TRBD2 (6 bases each). This CDR3 has 15 amino acids. V shed 7 bases and J shed 2 bases, with 18 bases lying between them. Germline V gives CDR1 MDHEN, CDR2 SYDVKM. The CDR3 DNA follows: TGTGCCAGCACCAAGGGGTGGGGGGCCGCCTACGAGCAGTACTTC. Its protein is CASTKGWGAAYEQYF.

This chain connects TRBV30 to TRBJ2-1; the D is unclear. V was trimmed by 2 bases and J by 4 bases, leaving 9 bases between them. CDR3 length equals 13 residues. Germline V lookup: CDR1 GTSNPN, CDR2 SVGIG (reference sequence). DNA of the CDR3: TGTGCCTGGAGTCCCTCAGGATACAATGAGCAGTTCTTC. It yields the protein CAWSPSGYNEQFF.

Only a few counts were recorded for this clone. V and J are TRBV11-3 and TRBJ2-7, with D possibly being TRBD1 or TRBD2 (6 bases each). The length of the CDR3 is 14 residues. Germline V gene data show CDR1 as SGHNT and CDR2 as YENEEA. Trimming shortened V by 5 bases and J by 5 bases, and 16 bases separated the two germline ends. CDR3 DNA sequence: TGTGCCAGCAGCCCAGACGGGGGCACCCACGAGCAGTACTTC. It yields the protein CASSPDGGTHEQYF.

To note about this clone: Its ends do not fully match the called genes, so a read error is possible. The J gene is TRBJ2-7, the V gene TRBV19; D is possibly TRBD2 (5 bases). This CDR3 is 14 amino acids long. Per germline, CDR1 LNHDA and CDR2 SQIVND (reference sequence). Here the CDR3 DNA reads TGTGCCAGTAGTATTAGCGTGGGAACGTACGAACAGTACTTC. Its translation is CASSISVGTYEQYF.

The V gene is TRBV6-6, the J gene TRBJ1-6; D uncertain. Germline CDR1 MNHNY, CDR2 SVGAGI (reference sequence). This CDR3 is built from 15 residues. V lost 2 bases to trimming and J lost 3 bases, with 8 bases between them. CDR3 DNA: TGTGCCAGCAGTTACGACGGCAGCTATAATTCACCCCTCCACTTT. Its translation: CASSYDGSYNSPLHF.

J is TRBJ2-5 and V is TRBV7-9; 9 nucleotides align to TRBD1. Looked up from germline, CDR1 is SEHNR and CDR2 is FQNEAQ (reference sequence). The CDR3 runs 15 residues. Losses at the gene ends were 3 bases for V and 5 bases for J; bases not matched to a gene: 7. The CDR3 protein is CASSLPGQGVETQYF. In DNA form, the CDR3 reads TGTGCCAGCAGCTTGCCGGGACAGGGAGTTGAGACCCAGTACTTC. The full variable domain, with the rest looked up from reference TRBV7-9 and TRBJ2-5, is DTGVSQNPRHKITKRGQNVTFRCDPISEHNRLYWYRQTLGQGPEFLTYFQNEAQLEKSRLLSDRFSAERPKGSFSTLEIQRTEQGDSAMYLCASSLPGQGVETQYFGPGTRLLVL.

This clone occurred once. The CDR3 spells CASRGGGTAGPSLADTQYF. As DNA, the CDR3 is TGTGCCAGTCGAGGGGGCGGGACAGCTGGTCCTTCTCTGGCAGATACGCAGTATTTT. This chain uses TRBV19 with TRBJ2-3; D is perhaps TRBD1 (7 bases). Deletions cut 8 bases from V and 4 bases from J, with 31 bases between. The CDR3 contains 19 residues. Germline CDR1 LNHDA, CDR2 SQIVND (reference sequence).

The chain recombines TRBV4-3 with TRBJ2-7; no clear D gene. CDR3 length equals 15 residues. Germline CDR1 reads LGHNA; CDR2 reads YSLEER. Trimming stripped 0 bases from V and 4 bases from J, with 13 bases between. The DNA for the CDR3 is TGCGCCAGCAGCCAAGATAGAACGCCCGCGTACGAGCAGTACTTC. Translating it yields CASSQDRTPAYEQYF.

V usage is TRBV7-3 and J usage is TRBJ2-1, with a tentative D call TRBD2 (5 bases). CDR1 SGHTA and CDR2 FQGTGA come from the germline V gene. V was shortened by 1 base and J by 6 bases, with 10 bases between the two germline ends. This CDR3 comprises 14 residues. The CDR3 DNA sequence: TGTGCCAGCAGCTTAATGTCTAGCAGCAATGAGCAGTTCTTC. Translated: CASSLMSSSNEQFF.

This clone was seen more than once but under ten times. This rearrangement joins TRBV2 to TRBJ2-1; D might be TRBD2 (6 bases). V was pared by 2 bases and J by 2 bases, with 10 bases between. This CDR3 is 15 amino acids long. Germline values: CDR1 SNHLY, CDR2 FYNNEI. Written as DNA, the CDR3 is TGTGCCAGCAGTGAACTAGGCGGGGCCTACAATGAGCAGTTCTTC. It codes for CASSELGGAYNEQFF.

This rearrangement joins TRBV6-1 to TRBJ2-7; D is possibly TRBD1 or TRBD2 (5 bases each). The CDR3 is made up of 16 amino acids. The germline CDR1 and CDR2 sequences are MNHNS and SASEGT. Trimming left V 4 bases short and J 1 base short, with 17 bases between. CDR3 residues: CASSVSSGTVSYEQYF. DNA for the CDR3: TGTGCCAGCAGTGTATCCTCCGGGACGGTGTCCTACGAGCAGTACTTC.

The rearrangement links TRBV5-5 to TRBJ2-1; 8 bases are shared with TRBD2. The V gene's germline CDR1 is SGHKS and CDR2 YYEKEE (reference sequence). J gave up 6 bases and V 4 bases, and 6 bases lay outside the gene matches. CDR3 length: 14 amino acids. CDR3 residues: CASSPWTSPNEQFF. The CDR3 DNA reads TGTGCCAGCAGCCCCTGGACTAGCCCCAATGAGCAGTTCTTC.

The chain carries TRBV5-1 and TRBJ1-1; 8 nucleotides align to TRBD1. V shed 0 bases, J shed 9 bases, and the junction held 7 bases outside the gene matches. Germline V gives CDR1 SGHRS, CDR2 YFSETQ. The CDR3 totals 14 residues. The chain's CDR3 is CASSLGQGSGKAFF. In nucleotides, the CDR3 is TGCGCCAGCAGCTTGGGACAGGGGTCCGGTAAAGCTTTCTTT.

The chain recombines TRBV19 with TRBJ1-5; no clear D. The CDR3 length is 13 residues. From germline, CDR1 is LNHDA and CDR2 SQIVND (reference sequence). V lost 1 base and J 9 bases, leaving 10 bases between the germline ends. The CDR3 nucleotides are TGTGCCAGTAGTATAGTTCCGGAGGGGCCCCAGCATTTT. It specifies CASSIVPEGPQHF.

CDR3 bases: TGTGCCAGCAGCTTGGAGGCAGGAGCGAGGGATGGCTACACCTTC. Amino acids: CASSLEAGARDGYTF. The chain has TRBV5-4 and TRBJ1-2, with D unresolved. Germline V gene data show CDR1 as SGHNT and CDR2 as YYREEE (reference sequence). The CDR3 sequence is 15 residues long. V was pared by 0 bases and J by 6 bases, with 15 bases between.

This clone was detected a few times. The J gene is TRBJ1-1, the V gene TRBV5-1; D is unclear. This CDR3 has 16 amino acids. V gave up 0 bases and J gave up 1 base, with 13 bases separating them. Germline values: CDR1 SGHRS, CDR2 YFSETQ. The DNA of the CDR3 is TGCGCCAGCAGCTTGGCCTTCTCTGGGTCGAACACTGAAGCTTTCTTT. Encoded protein: CASSLAFSGSNTEAFF. Full variable domain (remainder filled in from reference TRBV5-1 and TRBJ1-1): KAGVTQTPRYLIKTRGQQVTLSCSPISGHRSVSWYQQTPGQGLQFLFEYFSETQRNKGNFPGRFSGRQFSNSRSEMNVSTLELGDSALYLCASSLAFSGSNTEAFFGQGTRLTVV.